Listed here are 9 T cell receptor beta chains from one sample, sequenced in a study of blood T cell repertoires in COVID-19. Clones were read by immunoSEQ multiplex PCR, and TCRdb kept only the in-frame ones, dropping some. The sample consists of some 67,000 clones, 80% to 90% of them appearing once. Sequencing was done on a sample of peripheral blood. The receptor set was obtained from a man aged 45-65 years with active COVID-19.

The chain has TRBV28 and TRBJ1-1; D is uncertain. Per germline, CDR1 MDHEN and CDR2 SYDVKM. This CDR3 spans 14 amino acids. V was pared by 4 bases and J by 3 bases, with 12 bases between. The CDR3 is CASSSPTLHTEAFF. CDR3 nucleotides: TGTGCCAGCAGTTCCCCGACACTTCACACTGAAGCTTTCTTT.

V and J are TRBV11-2 and TRBJ2-1, with 11 bases lining up with TRBD2. V dropped 2 bases and J dropped 4; count of bases not matched to a gene: 13. The germline CDR1 and CDR2 sequences are SGHAT and FQNNGV. There are 19 residues in the CDR3. The CDR3 region has the DNA TGTGCCAGCAGCTTATTTTTCCGAAAAACTAGCGGGAGTTACAATGAGCAGTTCTTC. Its translation: CASSLFFRKTSGSYNEQFF.

The chain has TRBV9 and TRBJ1-1, with D unresolved. With 0 bases removed from V and 3 bases from J, the gap between germline ends came to 9 bases. Germline V lookup: CDR1 SGDLS, CDR2 YYNGEE. The CDR3 consists of 14 residues. The CDR3 sequence is CASSVDGEDTEAFF. As DNA, the CDR3 is TGTGCCAGCAGCGTAGACGGGGAAGACACTGAAGCTTTCTTT. The entire variable domain, with the rest obtained from reference TRBV9 and TRBJ1-1, is as follows: DSGVTQTPKHLITATGQRVTLRCSPRSGDLSVYWYQQSLDQGLQFLIQYYNGEERAKGNILERFSAQQFPDLHSELNLSSLELGDSALYFCASSVDGEDTEAFFGQGTRLTVV.

The DNA for the CDR3 is TGTGCCAGCAGCCGGGCCCTCGGAAACACCATATATTTT. This gives the protein CASSRALGNTIYF. The chain is built from TRBV6-2 or TRBV6-3 and TRBJ1-3; D unclear. Germline assignment: CDR1 MNHEY and CDR2 SVGEGT. This CDR3 has 13 residues. V was shortened by 6 bases and J by 4 bases, with 10 bases between the two germline ends.

V and J are TRBV5-1 and TRBJ2-5, with a weak D call TRBD1 (6 bases). CDR1 and CDR2 (germline): SGHRS, YFSETQ. This CDR3 region has 15 residues. The V end lost 3 bases, the J end lost 5 bases, and 17 bases lay between the germline ends. The CDR3 reads CASSSGGARWETQYF. Here the CDR3 DNA reads TGCGCCAGCAGCTCTGGGGGCGCGAGGTGGGAGACCCAGTACTTC.

This chain uses TRBV3-1 (or the pseudogene TRBV3-2) with TRBJ2-3, with 8 bases lining up with TRBD2. The V and J ends lost 4 bases and 6 bases, in that order; junction bases with no gene match: 9. CDR3 length: 15 amino acids. Germline-derived CDR1 and CDR2 are LGHDT and YNNKEL (reference sequence). The CDR3 DNA is TGTGCCAGCAGCCGAAAGCGGGGGCGTGAGGATACGCAGTATTTT. The encoded protein is CASSRKRGREDTQYF.

The genes are TRBV7-6 and TRBJ2-1, with 7 bases matching TRBD2. Trimming at V came to 5 bases and at J to 3 bases, leaving 7 bases not matched to a gene. The germline V gene encodes CDR1 SGHVS and CDR2 FNYEAQ. The CDR3 has 15 residues. The CDR3 is CASSQLSGNYNEQFF. The CDR3 DNA is TGTGCCAGCAGCCAACTCAGCGGGAACTACAATGAGCAGTTCTTC.

A few counts support this clone. The chain recombines TRBV7-9 with TRBJ1-1; perhaps TRBD1 as D (5 bases). The CDR3 is 14 amino acids. CDR1 and CDR2 from the germline V gene are SEHNR and FQNEAQ (reference sequence). Trimming took off 7 bases at V and 3 bases at J, with 15 bases between the two ends. CDR3 coding DNA: TGTGCCAGCATGCGAGGGACGGGGGACACTGAAGCTTTCTTT. Translated: CASMRGTGDTEAFF.

V gene TRBV28 combines with J gene TRBJ2-1, with TRBD2 as a possible D gene (5 bases). Germline V gene data show CDR1 as MDHEN and CDR2 as SYDVKM. Trimming removed 4 bases at V and 8 bases at J, with 24 bases between. This CDR3 is 17 amino acids long. CDR3 in amino acids: CASSWPLRAGKEYEQFF. The CDR3 DNA reads TGTGCCAGCAGTTGGCCTTTGAGGGCGGGTAAGGAATATGAGCAGTTCTTC.